A selection of T cell receptor beta chains follows, all from one sample in a study of T cells in tuberculosis. The protocol was immunoSEQ multiplex PCR, while the TCRdb copy is restricted to in-frame clones and leaves out a portion. The repertoire holds about 31,000 clones, with around 96% as singletons. Sequenced material: PBMCs. Source of these receptors: a donor aged 5-35 years with latent tuberculosis or without tuberculosis infection. Each CDR3 is given with its conserved first and last residue. Each record gives: D gene, clone size, V gene, J gene, CDR3 protein, CDR3 DNA. D genes are given only for firm matches. Where a row states a size, it is once, few, many or the class of an expanded clone; other rows omit it.

>TRBD2|-|TRBV5-8|TRBJ2-3
CATDLGGATSGLFTDTQYF
TGTGCCACAGATTTAGGAGGGGCGACTAGCGGCCTGTTCACAGATACGCAGTATTTT
>TRBD1|-|TRBV30|TRBJ2-1
CAWTQITIRQGRNEQFF
TGTGCCTGGACACAGATTACCATTCGACAGGGAAGAAATGAGCAGTTCTTC
>-|-|TRBV30|TRBJ1-1
CAWSPPGRLGTEAFF
TGTGCCTGGAGCCCTCCTGGCAGGTTGGGCACTGAAGCTTTCTTT
>-|few|TRBV30|TRBJ1-2
CAWRTGKNYGYTF
TGTGCCTGGAGAACGGGTAAAAACTATGGCTACACCTTC
>TRBD2|-|TRBV13|TRBJ2-7
CASSLSGGGASYEQYF
TGTGCCAGCAGCTTATCTGGCGGGGGGGCCTCCTACGAGCAGTACTTC
>-|-|TRBV30|TRBJ2-3
CAWSVTGRGSDTQYF
TGTGCCTGGAGTGTTACTGGCAGGGGCTCAGATACGCAGTATTTT
>-|-|TRBV25-1|TRBJ2-1
CASSENGGSYNEQFF
TGTGCCAGCAGTGAAAACGGCGGCTCCTACAATGAGCAGTTCTTC
>TRBD1|-|TRBV7-8|TRBJ1-1
CASSPTGRNTEAFF
TGTGCCAGCAGCCCGACAGGGCGCAACACTGAAGCTTTCTTT
>TRBD1|-|TRBV10-3|TRBJ1-5
CAISESAGGVNQPQHF
TGTGCCATCAGTGAGTCGGCAGGGGGCGTCAATCAGCCCCAGCATTTT
>TRBD1|-|TRBV5-4|TRBJ1-3
CASSFTGGAGNTIYF
TGTGCCAGTAGCTTTACAGGGGGCGCTGGAAACACCATATATTTT
>-|-|TRBV20-1|TRBJ2-5
CSLGKQETQYF
TGCAGCCTCGGGAAACAAGAGACCCAGTACTTC
>-|-|TRBV6-5|TRBJ1-1
CASSSSAGTEAFF
TGTGCCAGCAGTAGCTCTGCCGGGACAGAAGCTTTCTTT
>TRBD1|-|TRBV2|TRBJ2-5
CASQGQGLQETQYF
TGTGCCTCCCAGGGACAGGGCCTCCAGGAGACCCAGTACTTC
>TRBD2|once|TRBV7-2|TRBJ2-5
CASSRGLAGVQETQYF
TGTGCCAGCAGCAGGGGACTAGCGGGGGTCCAAGAGACCCAGTACTTC
>-|-|TRBV4-1|TRBJ2-1
CASSQALWTAIDNEQFF
TGCGCCAGCAGCCAGGCGCTATGGACTGCTATTGACAATGAGCAGTTCTTC
>TRBD1|once|TRBV19|TRBJ1-1
CASSWDSTEAFF
TGTGCCAGTAGTTGGGACAGCACTGAAGCTTTCTTT
>-|-|TRBV7-2|TRBJ1-1
CASSTTAEAFF
TGTGCCAGCAGCACCACGGCTGAAGCTTTCTTT
>TRBD1|-|TRBV4-1|TRBJ2-3
CASSQVFASGQGADTQYF
TGCGCCAGCAGCCAAGTTTTTGCTTCGGGACAGGGAGCAGATACGCAGTATTTT
>TRBD1|-|TRBV2|TRBJ1-5
CASRKGQGSNQPQHF
TGTGCCAGCAGAAAAGGACAGGGGAGCAATCAGCCCCAGCATTTT
>-|-|TRBV5-1|TRBJ2-4
CASSLGTGLGNIQYF
TGCGCCAGCAGCTTGGGGACGGGACTGGGGAACATTCAGTACTTC
>TRBD2|-|TRBV27|TRBJ2-7
CASRVAGGPSEQYF
TGTGCCAGCAGAGTGGCGGGAGGCCCCAGCGAGCAGTACTTC
>-|-|TRBV7-8|TRBJ1-1
CASSRSGQPNTEAFF
TGTGCCAGCAGCCGCAGTGGGCAGCCGAACACTGAAGCTTTCTTT
>TRBD1|-|TRBV6-5|TRBJ2-7
CASSRTGSGYEQYF
TGTGCCAGCAGTAGGACAGGGTCGGGATACGAGCAGTACTTC
>TRBD2|-|TRBV19|TRBJ2-5
CASSTYQGGLATQETQYF
TGTGCCAGTAGTACCTACCAGGGGGGACTAGCGACTCAAGAGACCCAGTACTTC
>-|-|TRBV4-1|TRBJ2-6
CASSQAGSGANVLTF
TGCGCCAGCAGCCAAGCAGGGTCTGGGGCCAACGTCCTGACTTTC
>TRBD1|-|TRBV6-1|TRBJ1-3
CASSRDRERNTIYF
TGTGCCAGCAGTCGGGACAGGGAGAGAAACACCATATATTTT
>-|-|TRBV27|TRBJ1-5
CASSSGPLQPQHF
TGTGCCAGCAGTTCGGGTCCCCTTCAGCCCCAGCATTTT
>-|-|TRBV13|TRBJ2-5
CASSLSPSAYQETQYF
TGTGCCAGCAGCTTAAGTCCTAGCGCGTACCAAGAGACCCAGTACTTC
>TRBD1|-|TRBV29-1|TRBJ2-7
CSAVGQGVFSYEQYF
TGCAGCGCCGTTGGACAGGGAGTTTTTTCCTACGAGCAGTACTTC
>-|-|TRBV28|TRBJ1-2
CAYYNYGYTF
TGTGCCTATTATAACTATGGCTACACCTTC
>TRBD1|-|TRBV27|TRBJ1-1
CASSLDPPGQGLGSNTEAFF
TGTGCCAGCAGTTTAGACCCCCCTGGACAGGGGTTAGGGTCCAACACTGAAGCTTTCTTT
>-|-|TRBV2|TRBJ2-1
CASTDEVLGASNEQFF
TGTGCCAGCACCGACGAGGTTTTGGGGGCGAGCAATGAGCAGTTCTTC
>-|-|TRBV4-1|TRBJ2-7
CASSQGLTSFYEQYF
TGCGCCAGCAGCCAGGGGTTGACTAGTTTTTACGAGCAGTACTTC
>TRBD1|-|TRBV2|TRBJ1-2
CAPVKRQGVDYGYTF
TGTGCTCCAGTCAAGAGGCAGGGGGTTGACTATGGCTACACCTTC
>TRBD1|-|TRBV25-1|TRBJ2-1
CASSESADRASPEQFF
TGTGCCAGCAGTGAATCAGCGGACAGGGCCTCCCCTGAGCAGTTCTTC
>TRBD1|-|TRBV19|TRBJ1-2
CASRFGQGGYGYTF
TGTGCCAGTAGATTTGGACAGGGTGGATATGGCTACACCTTC
>-|-|TRBV28|TRBJ2-7
CASSLKSYEQYF
TGTGCCAGCAGTTTAAAGAGTTACGAGCAGTACTTC
>TRBD1|-|TRBV30|TRBJ2-7
CAWGGDSSYEQYF
TGTGCCTGGGGTGGGGACAGTTCCTACGAGCAGTACTTC
>TRBD1|-|TRBV5-1|TRBJ2-4
CASSVTGGSKNIQYF
TGCGCCAGCAGCGTCACAGGGGGCTCCAAAAACATTCAGTACTTC
>TRBD2|-|TRBV28|TRBJ2-7
CASRGAGRWIWSYEQYF
TGTGCCAGCAGAGGAGCGGGAAGGTGGATATGGTCCTACGAGCAGTACTTC
>TRBD1|-|TRBV12-5|TRBJ1-4
CASGFLTGAATNEKLFF
TGTGCTAGTGGTTTCCTGACAGGGGCCGCAACTAATGAAAAACTGTTTTTT
>TRBD2|once|TRBV28|TRBJ2-1
CASERLATYNEQFF
TGTGCCAGCGAAAGACTAGCGACGTACAATGAGCAGTTCTTC
>TRBD2|-|TRBV29-1|TRBJ2-5
CSVAGGIETQYF
TGCAGCGTTGCGGGGGGGATAGAGACCCAGTACTTC
>TRBD1|-|TRBV28|TRBJ2-5
CASSLYTGQGRDRSTGTQYF
TGTGCCAGCAGCTTATACACGGGACAGGGGAGAGACCGTTCGACGGGGACCCAGTACTTC
>TRBD1|-|TRBV30|TRBJ2-3
CAWSVRPGGTQYF
TGTGCCTGGAGTGTACGGCCAGGGGGTACGCAGTATTTT
>TRBD2|-|TRBV14|TRBJ2-7
CASSQATRGWKPGGFHEQYF
TGTGCCAGCAGCCAAGCAACGAGAGGGTGGAAACCGGGAGGTTTCCACGAGCAGTACTTC
>TRBD1|-|TRBV6-5|TRBJ1-5
CASSKTGGGQPQHF
TGTGCCAGCAGCAAAACAGGGGGGGGACAGCCCCAGCATTTT